One TCR beta chain is described in this entry. This specimen belongs to a study of T cell responses to AZD1222 COVID-19 vaccine. The CDR3 runs to 15 residues. CDR1 SGHKS and CDR2 YYEKEE come from the germline V gene (reference sequence). V shed 4 bases, J shed 8 bases, and the junction held 6 bases outside the gene matches. Profiled with immunoSEQ multiplex PCR; TCRdb holds only in-frame clones, not every one. Among 90,000 to 95,000 clones, approximately 90% were seen once, and the ten largest hold approximately 8.3%. The TCR sequence derives from an adult in good health. Sequenced material: peripheral blood, taken on day 0 of AZD1222 vaccination. The chain is built from TRBV5-5 and TRBJ1-4; TRBD1 aligns across 12 bases. The CDR3 DNA is TGTGCCAGCAGCCCGGGGACAGGGGGCCAGGAAAAACTGTTTTTT. Protein sequence: CASSPGTGGQEKLFF.